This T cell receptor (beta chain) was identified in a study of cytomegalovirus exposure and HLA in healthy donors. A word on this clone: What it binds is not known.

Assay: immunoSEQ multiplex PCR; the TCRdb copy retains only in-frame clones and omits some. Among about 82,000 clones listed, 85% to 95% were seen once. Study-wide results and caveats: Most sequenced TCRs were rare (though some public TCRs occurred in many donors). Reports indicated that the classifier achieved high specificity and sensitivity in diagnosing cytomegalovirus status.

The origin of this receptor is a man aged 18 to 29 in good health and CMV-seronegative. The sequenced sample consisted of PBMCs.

In DNA form, the CDR3 reads TGCGCCAGCGCCCAGGGGGGTTCCACTGAAGCTTTCTTT. Residues: CASAQGGSTEAFF. The chain has TRBV10-1 and TRBJ1-1; TRBD1 agrees at 7 bases. The CDR3 covers 13 residues. Germline V gene data show CDR1 as WNHNN and CDR2 as SYGVQD (reference sequence). Unmatched junction bases numbered 7, after V lost 8 bases and J lost 4 bases.